This TCR beta chain was identified in a study of CD8 T cells in Susac syndrome. It was with random hexamers that about 0.45 to 1 ug RNA was reverse transcribed. Across 54 Vbeta and 13 Jbeta, TCR beta CDR3 was amplified with immunoSEQ multiplex PCR. MiXCR was run by TCRdb on the immunoSEQ multiplex PCR reads, yielding one entry per CDR3 protein. The sample includes 200,000 or so distinct CDR3 sequences, 90% to 95% of them seen just once. Per the germline V gene, CDR1 is KGHSY and CDR2 is FQNENV. The length of the CDR3 is 13 residues. The V end was cut by 4 bases, the J end by 2 bases, with 8 bases between.

The chain joins TRBV16 to TRBJ1-1; D is perhaps TRBD1 (5 bases). This sequence originates from a human donor with multiple sclerosis. The sequencing sample was made of CD4+ T cells from PBMCs. As DNA, the CDR3 is TGTGCCAGCAGCCCAGGGCCAAACACTGAAGCTTTCTTT. Translating it yields CASSPGPNTEAFF. The variable domain in full, with the rest retrieved from reference TRBV16 and TRBJ1-1, is GEEVAQTPKHLVRGEGQKAKLYCAPIKGHSYVFWYQQVLKNEFKFLISFQNENVFDETGMPKERFSAKCLPNSPCSLEIQATKLEDSAVYFCASSPGPNTEAFFGQGTRLTVV.